The source of this T cell receptor (beta chain) is a study of T cell clonotyping in hematopoietic cell transplantation. Germline V CDR1 and CDR2: SQVTM, ANQGSEA. This CDR3 contains 15 residues. The V gene lost 1 base and the J gene lost 0 bases, with 12 bases spanning the gap. Clones were read by immunoSEQ multiplex PCR, and TCRdb kept only the in-frame ones, dropping some. Of under 15,000 clones detected, about 93% appear once; the ten largest clones hold 1.2%. This clonotype was obtained from a man aged 25-45 years in good health. Some clones in this sample may be carry-over from other donors' samples. Sequences were obtained from peripheral blood mononuclear cells. V and J are TRBV29-1 and TRBJ1-2, with D uncertain. The CDR3 sequence is CSVEVVGSSNYGYTF. CDR3 bases: TGCAGCGTTGAAGTGGTAGGCAGTTCTAACTATGGCTACACCTTC.